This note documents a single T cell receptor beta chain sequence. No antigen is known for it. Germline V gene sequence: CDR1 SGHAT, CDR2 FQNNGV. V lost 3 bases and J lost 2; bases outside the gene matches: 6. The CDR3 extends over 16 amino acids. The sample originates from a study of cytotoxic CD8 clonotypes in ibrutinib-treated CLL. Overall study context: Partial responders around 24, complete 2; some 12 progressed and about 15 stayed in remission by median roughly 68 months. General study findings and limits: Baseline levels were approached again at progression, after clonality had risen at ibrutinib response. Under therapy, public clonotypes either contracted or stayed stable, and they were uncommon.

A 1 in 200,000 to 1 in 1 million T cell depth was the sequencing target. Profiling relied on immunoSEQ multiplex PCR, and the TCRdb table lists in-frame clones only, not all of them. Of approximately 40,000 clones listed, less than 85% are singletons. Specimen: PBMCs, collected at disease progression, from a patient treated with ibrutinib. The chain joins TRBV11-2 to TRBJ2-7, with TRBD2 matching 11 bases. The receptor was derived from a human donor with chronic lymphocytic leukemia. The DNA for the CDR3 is TGTGCCAGCAGCTTCCCGACTAGCGGGATCCCCTACGAGCAGTACTTC. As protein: CASSFPTSGIPYEQYF.